The 10 T cell receptor beta chains in this list originate from one sample, sequenced in a study of CD8 T cells in Susac syndrome (dated by TCRdb to about 2019). The library was built by means of the immunoSEQ multiplex PCR assay. RNA was extracted using the RNeasy kit, and roughly 0.45 to 1 ug of the RNA was reverse transcribed with random hexamers. TCRdb took the public reads, trimmed them with fastp at Q25, ran MiXCR for clone calling and kept in-frame beta chains. A single entry per CDR3 protein holds the most common genes and DNA from its merged rows. Recorded for this sample are roughly 200,000 distinct CDR3 sequences; about 94% of them occurred a single time. The ten largest clones add up to around 0.09% of the sample. Sequencing was performed on CD4+ T cells from PBMCs. The origin of the receptors is a human donor with multiple sclerosis.

This clonotype was counted a few times. CDR3 bases: TGTGCCACCAGCAGATGGGGTAACTCTGGGGCCAACGTCCTGACTTTC. Translating it yields CATSRWGNSGANVLTF. The gene calls are TRBV15 and TRBJ2-6; D call uncertain. The V gene lost 2 bases and the J gene lost 0 bases, with 8 bases spanning the gap. Germline V gives CDR1 LNHNV, CDR2 YYDKDF (reference sequence). This CDR3 is 16 amino acids long.

V and J are TRBV2 and TRBJ1-1; TRBD1 might be the D (6 bases). V shed 3 bases and J shed 3 bases, with 8 bases lying between them. CDR1 and CDR2 from the germline V gene are SNHLY and FYNNEI. The CDR3 consists of 13 residues. CDR3 DNA: TGTGCCAGCAGTGACAGGGGATACACTGAAGCTTTCTTT. It translates to CASSDRGYTEAFF.

Here the CDR3 reads CASSYRVPGYYEQYF. Written as DNA, the CDR3 is TGTGCCAGCAGCTACAGGGTACCAGGGTACTACGAGCAGTACTTC. This rearrangement joins TRBV13 to TRBJ2-7; possibly TRBD1 for D (6 bases). This CDR3 has 15 residues. Trimming stripped 4 bases from V and 3 bases from J, with 16 bases between. CDR1 and CDR2 (germline): PRHDT, FYEKMQ (reference sequence).

This sequence joins TRBV18 and TRBJ1-4; D ambiguous. The V and J ends lost 5 bases and 0 bases respectively, with 10 bases between them. The CDR3 contains 15 residues. Germline-derived CDR1 and CDR2 are KGHSH and LQKENI. DNA of the CDR3: TGTGCCAGCTCATTTCGACGTGCAACTAATGAAAAACTGTTTTTT. Its translation is CASSFRRATNEKLFF.

The J gene is TRBJ2-7, the V gene TRBV20-1; maybe TRBD1 (6 bases). From germline, CDR1 is DFQATT and CDR2 SNEGSKA (reference sequence). The CDR3 has 15 amino acids. Trimming removed 0 bases from V and 6 bases from J, with 18 bases in between. CDR3 region: CSAREKRGILGEQYF. The CDR3 DNA reads as TGCAGTGCTAGAGAGAAGAGGGGGATATTGGGCGAGCAGTACTTC.

This sequence joins TRBV10-3 and TRBJ1-6; maybe TRBD1 (6 bases). Deletions cut 6 bases from V and 8 bases from J, with 11 bases between. The CDR3 is 13 amino acids. Germline CDR1 and CDR2: ENHRY and SYGVKD. This chain's CDR3 is CAIRRGNDSPLHF. CDR3 bases: TGTGCCATCAGAAGGGGGAATGATTCACCCCTCCACTTT.

The chain links TRBV20-1 to TRBJ2-7; D is ambiguous. V was pared by 3 bases and J by 7 bases, with 7 bases between. The germline CDR1 and CDR2 sequences are DFQATT and SNEGSKA (reference sequence). The CDR3 has 10 amino acids. CDR3: CSASFQEQYF. CDR3 DNA sequence: TGCAGTGCTAGTTTTCAAGAGCAGTACTTC.

J is TRBJ2-5 and V is TRBV29-1; no clear D gene. This CDR3 contains 12 residues. Germline CDR1 reads SQVTM; CDR2 reads ANQGSEA. Trimming stripped 4 bases from V and 5 bases from J, with 11 bases between. CDR3 amino acids: CSVGRPFETQYF. CDR3 coding DNA: TGCAGCGTTGGAAGGCCGTTCGAGACCCAGTACTTC.

The rearrangement uses TRBV18 and TRBJ1-5; TRBD1 is a possible D gene (6 bases). Trimming shortened V by 2 bases and J by 7 bases, and 12 bases separated the two germline ends. CDR1 and CDR2 (germline): KGHSH, LQKENI. CDR3 size: 14 residues. The CDR3 nucleotides are TGTGCCAGCTCACCATCACAGGGCGGACAGCCCCAGCATTTT. This sequence encodes CASSPSQGGQPQHF. Variable domain in full (rest from reference TRBV18 and TRBJ1-5): NAGVMQNPRHLVRRRGQEARLRCSPMKGHSHVYWYRQLPEEGLKFMVYLQKENIIDESGMPKERFSAEFPKEGPSILRIQQVVRGDSAAYFCASSPSQGGQPQHFGDGTRLSIL.

The genes are TRBV5-1 and TRBJ1-2; D remains ambiguous. This CDR3 spans 16 amino acids. The germline V gene encodes CDR1 SGHRS and CDR2 YFSETQ. The V end lost 4 bases, the J end lost 2 bases, and 18 bases lay between the germline ends. This CDR3 is CASSGELATGNYGYTF. The CDR3, as DNA: TGCGCCAGCAGCGGGGAGCTCGCTACCGGGAACTATGGCTACACCTTC. The full variable domain, rest sourced from reference TRBV5-1 and TRBJ1-2, is KAGVTQTPRYLIKTRGQQVTLSCSPISGHRSVSWYQQTPGQGLQFLFEYFSETQRNKGNFPGRFSGRQFSNSRSEMNVSTLELGDSALYLCASSGELATGNYGYTFGSGTRLTVV.